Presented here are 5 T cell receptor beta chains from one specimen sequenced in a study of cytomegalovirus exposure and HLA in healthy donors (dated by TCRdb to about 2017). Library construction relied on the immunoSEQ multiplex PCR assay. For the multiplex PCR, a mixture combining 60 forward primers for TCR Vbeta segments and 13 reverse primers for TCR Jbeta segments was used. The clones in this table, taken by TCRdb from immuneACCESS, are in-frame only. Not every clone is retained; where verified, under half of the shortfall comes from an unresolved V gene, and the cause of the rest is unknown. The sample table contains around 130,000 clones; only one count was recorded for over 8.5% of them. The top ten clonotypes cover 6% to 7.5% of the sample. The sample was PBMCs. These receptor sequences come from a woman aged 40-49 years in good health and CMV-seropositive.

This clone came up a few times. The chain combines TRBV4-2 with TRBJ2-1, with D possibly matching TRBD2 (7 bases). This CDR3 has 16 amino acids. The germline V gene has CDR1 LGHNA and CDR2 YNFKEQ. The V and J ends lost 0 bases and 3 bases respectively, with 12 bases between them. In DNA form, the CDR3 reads TGTGCCAGCAGCCAAGAATGGGGGGGCCACTACAATGAGCAGTTCTTC. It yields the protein CASSQEWGGHYNEQFF.

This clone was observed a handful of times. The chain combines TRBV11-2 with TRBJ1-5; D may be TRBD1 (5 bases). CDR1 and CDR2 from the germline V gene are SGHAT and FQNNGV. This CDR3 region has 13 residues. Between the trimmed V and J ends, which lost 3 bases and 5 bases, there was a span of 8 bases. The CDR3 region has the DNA TGTGCCAGCAGCTTGGGGGGAGATCAGCCCCAGCATTTT. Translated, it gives CASSLGGDQPQHF.

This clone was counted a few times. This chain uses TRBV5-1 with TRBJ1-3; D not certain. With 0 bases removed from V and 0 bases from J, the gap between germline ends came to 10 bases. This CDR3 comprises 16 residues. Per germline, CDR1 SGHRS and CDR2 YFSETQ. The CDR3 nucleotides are TGCGCCAGCAGCTTGGGGCAGGCATACTCTGGAAACACCATATATTTT. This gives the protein CASSLGQAYSGNTIYF. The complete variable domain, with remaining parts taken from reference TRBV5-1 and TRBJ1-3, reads KAGVTQTPRYLIKTRGQQVTLSCSPISGHRSVSWYQQTPGQGLQFLFEYFSETQRNKGNFPGRFSGRQFSNSRSEMNVSTLELGDSALYLCASSLGQAYSGNTIYFGEGSWLTVV.

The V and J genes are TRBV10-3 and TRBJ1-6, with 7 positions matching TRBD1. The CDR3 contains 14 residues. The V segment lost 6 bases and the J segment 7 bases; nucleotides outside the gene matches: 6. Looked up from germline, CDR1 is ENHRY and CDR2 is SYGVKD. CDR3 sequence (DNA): TGTGCCATCAGCCTGACAGGGACAAATTCACCCCTCCACTTT. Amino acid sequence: CAISLTGTNSPLHF.

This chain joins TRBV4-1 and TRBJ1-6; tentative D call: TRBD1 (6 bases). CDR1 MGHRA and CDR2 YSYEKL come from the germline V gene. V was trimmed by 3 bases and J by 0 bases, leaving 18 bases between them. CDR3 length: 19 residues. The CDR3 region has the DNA TGCGCCAGCAGCCACTGGGGGCTGTCACTAAGCTCCTATAATTCACCCCTCCACTTT. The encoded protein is CASSHWGLSLSSYNSPLHF.